What follows are 16 T cell receptor beta chains derived from one specimen sequenced in a study of regulatory T cells in long-lasting Graves disease. Time point in this sample: persistent/refractory GD, antithyroid drugs over 5 years with positive TRAb. Preparation of the TCR library used RNA extracted from PBMCs. Both iRepertoire HTBI primers and Arm-PCR of CDR3 regions were used to build the TCR beta libraries. TCRdb re-called the multiplex PCR reads with MiXCR, one entry per CDR3 protein. The table includes some 420,000 distinct CDR3 sequences, 22% detected once. The sequences come from peripheral blood mononuclear cells (PBMCs), collected when the disease was refractory, from a patient treated with antithyroid drugs. These receptors were taken from a female donor with Graves disease.

A few counts support this clonotype. The V and J genes are TRBV9 and TRBJ2-5; D gene unclear. The V end lost 0 bases, the J end lost 3 bases, and 6 bases lay between the germline ends. The length of the CDR3 is 13 residues. Germline V gives CDR1 SGDLS, CDR2 YYNGEE. Here the CDR3 DNA reads TGTGCCAGCAGCGTAGAGGACGAAGAGACCCAGTACTTC. Translating gives CASSVEDEETQYF.

This clonotype was seen repeatedly, ten times or more. V usage is TRBV20-1 and J usage is TRBJ1-2; 7 bases fit TRBD1. This CDR3 contains 14 residues. Germline assignment: CDR1 DFQATT and CDR2 SNEGSKA (reference sequence). After removal of 5 bases from V and 7 bases from J, the junction contained 13 bases not matched to a gene. This CDR3 reads CSAPGGAGGTGYTF. CDR3 DNA: TGCAGTGCTCCTGGAGGGGCAGGGGGAACTGGCTACACCTTC.

This clonotype was seen many times. The chain has TRBV6-5 and TRBJ2-5; the match to TRBD2 covers 10 bases. Looked up from germline, CDR1 is MNHEY and CDR2 is SVGAGI. V was pared by 2 bases and J by 5 bases, with 8 bases of the junction left unmatched. This CDR3 region has 16 residues. Written as DNA, the CDR3 is TGTGCCAGCAGTTACCTCCCCCCGGGACTAGCGGAGACCCAGTACTTC. It is translated as CASSYLPPGLAETQYF.

V usage is TRBV5-6 and J usage is TRBJ2-5; D perhaps matches TRBD1 (5 bases). The CDR3 has 15 residues. Germline CDR1 reads SGHDT; CDR2 reads YYEEEE. Trimming left V 1 base short and J 3 bases short, with 13 bases between. The CDR3 DNA sequence: TGTGCCAGCAGCTTGTATGGGTGGGGCGAAGAGACCCAGTACTTC. This gives the protein CASSLYGWGEETQYF.

There are many counts of this clonotype. The CDR3 region has the DNA TGTGCCAGCAGATCCGAATATCCCTACGAGCAGTACTTC. Translating it yields CASRSEYPYEQYF. The V gene is TRBV6-1, the J gene TRBJ2-7; no clear D gene. Germline loops: CDR1 MNHNS, CDR2 SASEGT. The CDR3 covers 13 residues. V was pared by 6 bases and J by 2 bases, with 11 bases between.

The V call is TRBV30, the J call TRBJ1-1; no reliable D call. CDR3 length: 14 residues. The germline V and J ends were trimmed by 2 bases and 1 base, with 11 bases remaining between them. CDR1 GTSNPN and CDR2 SVGIG come from the germline V gene (reference sequence). CDR3 nucleotide sequence: TGTGCCTGGAGTAACCCCAAAGAGAACACTGAAGCTTTCTTT. Amino acids: CAWSNPKENTEAFF.

This clonotype occurred many times. V and J are TRBV20-1 and TRBJ1-1, with D unresolved. CDR1 and CDR2 from the germline V gene are DFQATT and SNEGSKA (reference sequence). Deletions cut 0 bases from V and 6 bases from J, with 11 bases between. CDR3 length equals 13 residues. The CDR3 protein is CSARDQGRAEAFF. CDR3 in DNA: TGCAGTGCTAGAGACCAAGGTCGGGCTGAAGCTTTCTTT.

The chain uses TRBV9 and TRBJ1-2; perhaps TRBD1 as D (5 bases). This CDR3 is built from 14 residues. The V gene's germline CDR1 is SGDLS and CDR2 YYNGEE. Trimming pared 2 bases from V and 3 bases from J, leaving 11 bases between. In DNA, the CDR3 is TGTGCCAGCAGCGTGGGGCAGTTCGACTATGGCTACACCTTC. This encodes CASSVGQFDYGYTF. Based on the CDR3 plus reference TRBV9 and TRBJ1-2, the full variable domain is DSGVTQTPKHLITATGQRVTLRCSPRSGDLSVYWYQQSLDQGLQFLIQYYNGEERAKGNILERFSAQQFPDLHSELNLSSLELGDSALYFCASSVGQFDYGYTFGSGTRLTVV.

In its sample, this clonotype was seen a few times. The J gene is TRBJ2-7, the V gene TRBV28, with D hard to call. V was clipped by 2 bases and J by 10 bases, with 12 bases between them. Germline V gives CDR1 MDHEN, CDR2 SYDVKM. The CDR3 contains 12 residues. The CDR3 nucleotides are TGTGCCAGCAGTTTACCCCCCCGACAACAGTACTTC. Its protein product is CASSLPPRQQYF.

This chain connects TRBV2 to TRBJ2-3, with D possibly matching TRBD1 (5 bases). The length of the CDR3 is 11 residues. V was trimmed by 8 bases and J by 4 bases, leaving 7 bases between them. The V gene's germline CDR1 is SNHLY and CDR2 FYNNEI. The CDR3 reads CASQGADTQYF. The CDR3 DNA follows: TGTGCCAGCCAGGGCGCAGATACGCAGTATTTT.

At least ten counts were recorded for this clonotype. The chain uses TRBV6-1 and TRBJ1-5; weak D call: TRBD1 (5 bases). CDR1 MNHNS and CDR2 SASEGT come from the germline V gene. The CDR3 is 13 amino acids. V was cut by 7 bases and J by 3 bases, with 10 bases left in between. The DNA for the CDR3 is TGTGCCAGCACCCGACAGAACAATCAGCCCCAGCATTTT. Its protein is CASTRQNNQPQHF.

The chain is built from TRBV29-1 and TRBJ2-5; D is uncertain. The CDR3 runs 12 residues. V was pared by 5 bases and J by 4 bases, with 11 bases between. Germline V lookup: CDR1 SQVTM, CDR2 ANQGSEA. CDR3 DNA sequence: TGCAGCGTTTCCCAGGAGCCAGAGACCCAGTACTTC. Protein sequence: CSVSQEPETQYF.

This clonotype was counted at least ten times. CDR3 DNA sequence: TGTGCCAGCAGTTCACTAGCGGGACGTTTCCTAAGCTCCTACGAGCAGTACTTC. Its translation: CASSSLAGRFLSSYEQYF. The rearrangement uses TRBV28 and TRBJ2-7, with TRBD2 matching over 10 bases. CDR1 is MDHEN, CDR2 SYDVKM, per germline. V shed 4 bases and J 0 bases; nucleotides not matched to a gene: 12. This CDR3 has 18 amino acids.

The chain combines TRBV20-1 with TRBJ2-4, with D perhaps TRBD1 or TRBD2 (5 bases each). Between the trimmed V and J ends, which lost 4 bases and 7 bases, there was a span of 17 bases. The CDR3 is 14 residues long. Germline values: CDR1 DFQATT, CDR2 SNEGSKA (reference sequence). The CDR3 DNA follows: TGCAGTGCTATTCCCCCCCTGGGACCGAACATTCAGTACTTC. Translated, it gives CSAIPPLGPNIQYF.

J is TRBJ1-2 and V is TRBV19; D remains ambiguous. V was pared by 0 bases and J by 0 bases, with 8 bases between. The CDR3 extends over 15 amino acids. The germline CDR1 and CDR2 sequences are LNHDA and SQIVND (reference sequence). Here the CDR3 reads CASSIDTDANYGYTF. The DNA for the CDR3 is TGTGCCAGTAGTATAGATACGGATGCTAACTATGGCTACACCTTC.

The chain employs TRBV27 and TRBJ2-7, with 13 bases identical to TRBD2. Germline assignment: CDR1 MNHEY and CDR2 SMNVEV (reference sequence). This CDR3 spans 16 amino acids. Unmatched junction bases numbered 4, after V lost 0 bases and J lost 5 bases. CDR3 residues: CASSLSFGTSGNEQYF. Here the CDR3 DNA reads TGTGCCAGCAGTTTATCTTTCGGGACTAGCGGGAACGAGCAGTACTTC.